The 21 T cell receptor beta chains reported below all come from one sample, sequenced in a study of T-cell memory formation after mild COVID-19. Each CDR3 protein is one row after TCRdb ran MiXCR on the 5' RACE reads. The sample records fewer than 250,000 distinct CDR3 sequences, around 25% being singletons. The sample was PBMCs or a T cell subset sorted from them (not recorded which). These TCRs come from an adult woman who had mild COVID-19 (a few samples of this study predate the infection). Cell type and time point are not known.

The chain couples TRBV2 to TRBJ2-7, with D perhaps TRBD1 (6 bases). CDR1 SNHLY and CDR2 FYNNEI come from the germline V gene. The CDR3 is 12 residues long. The V end lost 6 bases, the J end lost 4 bases, and 10 bases lay between the germline ends. The CDR3 DNA is TGTGCCAGCAGCCAACAGGGATACGAGCAGTACTTC. Protein sequence: CASSQQGYEQYF. Variable domain in full (rest from reference TRBV2 and TRBJ2-7): EPEVTQTPSHQVTQMGQEVILRCVPISNHLYFYWYRQILGQKVEFLVSFYNNEISEKSEIFDDQFSVERPDGSNFTLKIRSTKLEDSAMYFCASSQQGYEQYFGPGTRLTVT.

The genes are TRBV6-6 and TRBJ1-5; the D gene is possibly TRBD1 (5 bases). Trimming removed 2 bases from V and 4 bases from J, with 12 bases in between. The CDR3 is made up of 15 amino acids. Germline V lookup: CDR1 MNHNY, CDR2 SVGAGI (reference sequence). The CDR3 DNA reads as TGTGCCAGCAGTTACCCCGCAGGGCGGAATCAGCCCCAGCATTTT. Translated: CASSYPAGRNQPQHF.

Here the CDR3 DNA reads TGTGCCAGCTCACCACGTATAGGGCGAACTAGCACAGATACGCAGTATTTT. Its translation is CASSPRIGRTSTDTQYF. This chain uses TRBV18 with TRBJ2-3; D not resolved. Germline CDR1 reads KGHSH; CDR2 reads LQKENI. Trimming took 1 base from V and 0 from J, leaving 14 bases between them. CDR3 length: 17 amino acids.

This clonotype was found a few times. The rearrangement links TRBV7-2 to TRBJ2-1, with a possible D match to TRBD2 (6 bases). Per the germline V gene, CDR1 is SGHTA and CDR2 is FQGNSA. The V and J ends lost 5 bases and 1 base respectively, with 15 bases between them. The CDR3 has 16 amino acids. CDR3 sequence: CASSPLEGTSYNEQFF. The CDR3 region has the DNA TGTGCCAGCAGCCCTCTGGAGGGTACATCCTACAATGAGCAGTTCTTC. The full variable domain, its missing parts supplied by reference TRBV7-2 and TRBJ2-1, is GAGVSQSPSNKVTEKGKDVELRCDPISGHTALYWYRQSLGQGLEFLIYFQGNSAPDKSGLPSDRFSAERTGGSVSTLTIQRTQQEDSAVYLCASSPLEGTSYNEQFFGPGTRLTVL.

The chain carries TRBV2 and TRBJ2-3; 12 positions agree with TRBD2. The CDR3 covers 17 residues. Germline lookup yields CDR1 SNHLY and CDR2 FYNNEI. With 5 bases clipped from V and 0 bases from J, the junction kept 6 bases outside the gene matches. The CDR3 region has the DNA TGTGCCAGCAGTCGAACTAGCGGGGGGCTGAGCACAGATACGCAGTATTTT. Encoded protein: CASSRTSGGLSTDTQYF. The complete variable domain, with remaining parts taken from reference TRBV2 and TRBJ2-3, reads EPEVTQTPSHQVTQMGQEVILRCVPISNHLYFYWYRQILGQKVEFLVSFYNNEISEKSEIFDDQFSVERPDGSNFTLKIRSTKLEDSAMYFCASSRTSGGLSTDTQYFGPGTRLTVL.

This clonotype has a handful of counts. V usage is TRBV29-1 and J usage is TRBJ2-7, with D possibly TRBD1 on 5 matching bases. This CDR3 contains 14 residues. V lost 2 bases and J lost 0, with 11 bases in between. CDR1 SQVTM and CDR2 ANQGSEA come from the germline V gene. CDR3 residues: CSVESDSSSYEQYF. The CDR3 DNA sequence: TGCAGCGTTGAAAGTGACAGCAGCTCCTACGAGCAGTACTTC.

This clonotype was observed a few times. V is TRBV4-2 and J is TRBJ2-7, with D possibly TRBD2 on 6 matching bases. The CDR3 length is 16 residues. Germline-derived CDR1 and CDR2 are LGHNA and YNFKEQ. V lost 1 base and J 0 bases, leaving 13 bases between the germline ends. The CDR3 DNA reads as TGTGCCAGCAGCCAAGTAGGGACTGCGGGCTCCTACGAGCAGTACTTC. It encodes CASSQVGTAGSYEQYF.

J is TRBJ2-3 and V is TRBV12-3 or TRBV12-4; TRBD1 or TRBD2 may be the D gene (6 bases each). The CDR3 is made up of 13 amino acids. Trimming removed 8 bases at V and 4 bases at J, with 13 bases between. CDR3 DNA sequence: TGTGCCAGCGGGGGGACACTGCCAGATACGCAGTATTTT. Translated, it gives CASGGTLPDTQYF.

The genes are TRBV12-3 or TRBV12-4 and TRBJ2-5, with 7 bases that match TRBD1. This CDR3 is 14 amino acids long. Trimming cost V 2 bases and J 2 bases; bases outside gene matches: 2. CDR3 bases: TGTGCCAGCAGTTTATTCAGGGGGCAAGAGACCCAGTACTTC. Translation gives CASSLFRGQETQYF.

This clonotype turned up a few times. This chain joins TRBV4-3 and TRBJ2-7; D is undetermined. This CDR3 has 16 amino acids. Trimming left V 0 bases short and J 1 base short, with 13 bases between. The germline V gene encodes CDR1 LGHNA and CDR2 YSLEER. The CDR3 sequence: CASSQETRPASYEQYF. In DNA, the CDR3 is TGCGCCAGCAGCCAAGAAACCCGGCCAGCGTCCTACGAGCAGTACTTC.

This clonotype was counted between two and nine times. V usage is TRBV23-1 and J usage is TRBJ2-1, with 8 bases lining up with TRBD2. TRBV23-1 is assigned to the ORF class and has an uncertain function. The ends lost 0 bases at V and 9 bases at J; junction bases unmatched: 7. The CDR3 has 15 amino acids. The CDR3 DNA follows: TGCGCCAGCAGTCAATCGGGACTAGGTTTTAGTGAGCAGTTCTTC. Amino acids: CASSQSGLGFSEQFF.

The chain couples TRBV2 to TRBJ2-7, with D perhaps TRBD1 (6 bases). This CDR3 has 13 amino acids. V lost 6 bases and J lost 3, with 12 bases in between. CDR1 is SNHLY, CDR2 FYNNEI, per germline. The CDR3 region is CASSRQVLYEQYF. The CDR3 nucleotides are TGTGCCAGCAGCCGACAGGTCCTCTACGAGCAGTACTTC.

This clonotype was found a few times. The genes are TRBV20-1 and TRBJ2-5; perhaps TRBD2 as D (5 bases). The CDR3 is made up of 12 amino acids. Trimming removed 2 bases from V and 2 bases from J, with 6 bases in between. CDR1 is DFQATT and CDR2 is SNEGSKA in the germline V gene (reference sequence). CDR3 in DNA: TGCAGTGCTAGACGGGGTCAAGAGACCCAGTACTTC. Protein product: CSARRGQETQYF.

The J gene is TRBJ1-1, the V gene TRBV6-5, with a weak D call TRBD1 (6 bases). The CDR3 length is 11 residues. Looked up from germline, CDR1 is MNHEY and CDR2 is SVGAGI. V was shortened by 7 bases and J by 11 bases, with 14 bases between the two germline ends. CDR3 loop: CASTYRGGAFF. In DNA form, the CDR3 reads TGTGCCAGCACCTACAGAGGGGGGGCTTTCTTT.

CDR3 bases: TGTGCCAGCAGCTTAAGTAAATACAATGAGCAGTTCTTC. It translates to CASSLSKYNEQFF. This chain connects TRBV7-9 to TRBJ2-1; D gene uncertain. The CDR3 consists of 13 residues. Trimming left V 2 bases short and J 4 bases short, with 6 bases between. The germline CDR1 and CDR2 sequences are SEHNR and FQNEAQ (reference sequence). Full variable domain (missing parts from reference TRBV7-9 and TRBJ2-1): DTGVSQNPRHKITKRGQNVTFRCDPISEHNRLYWYRQTLGQGPEFLTYFQNEAQLEKSRLLSDRFSAERPKGSFSTLEIQRTEQGDSAMYLCASSLSKYNEQFFGPGTRLTVL.

V is TRBV7-8 and J is TRBJ2-3, with D perhaps matching TRBD1 or TRBD2 (6 bases each). This CDR3 comprises 13 residues. Germline CDR1 SGHVS, CDR2 FQNEAQ. V was clipped by 3 bases and J by 11 bases, with 15 bases between them. CDR3 sequence reads: CASSFRGVGEQYF. The DNA of the CDR3 is TGTGCCAGCAGCTTTAGGGGGGTGGGTGAGCAGTATTTT.

The CDR3: CASSQGRQENDGVFF. The CDR3 region has the DNA TGCGCCAGCAGCCAAGGGAGACAGGAGAATGACGGCGTTTTCTTT. The chain uses TRBV4-1 and TRBJ1-1, with a weak D call TRBD1 (6 bases). This CDR3 region has 15 residues. V dropped 1 base and J dropped 13 bases, with 22 bases sitting between them. The germline V gene encodes CDR1 MGHRA and CDR2 YSYEKL.

This chain uses TRBV11-3 with TRBJ2-7, with 8 bases lining up with TRBD1. The CDR3 totals 19 residues. V shed 5 bases, J shed 3 bases, and the junction held 21 bases outside the gene matches. CDR1 and CDR2 from the germline V gene are SGHNT and YENEEA. The CDR3 loop reads CASSAYGRGRIRAFYEQYF. CDR3 nucleotide sequence: TGTGCCAGCAGCGCCTATGGCAGGGGGCGCATTCGGGCTTTCTACGAGCAGTACTTC.

The chain carries TRBV12-3 or TRBV12-4 and TRBJ1-2, with TRBD1 as a possible D gene (5 bases). There are 16 residues in the CDR3. V shed 5 bases and J shed 2 bases, with 18 bases lying between them. The CDR3 protein is CASSPTRRGGNYGYTF. The DNA of the CDR3 is TGTGCCAGCAGTCCTACAAGGAGGGGTGGCAACTATGGCTACACCTTC.

This clonotype has only a few counts. The chain uses TRBV12-3 or TRBV12-4 and TRBJ2-3, with 7 bases fitting TRBD2. With 6 bases clipped from V and 5 bases from J, the junction kept 2 bases outside the gene matches. This CDR3 spans 12 amino acids. CDR3 region: CASRPGGDTQYF. The CDR3 DNA follows: TGTGCCAGCAGGCCGGGAGGAGATACGCAGTATTTT.

There are a few counts of this clonotype. The chain has TRBV18 and TRBJ1-1, with D uncertain. The CDR3 has 15 amino acids. The V gene's germline CDR1 is KGHSH and CDR2 LQKENI. The V and J ends lost 3 bases and 0 bases respectively, with 11 bases between them. The DNA of the CDR3 is TGTGCCAGCTCACCCAAGGACGGACTGAACACTGAAGCTTTCTTT. Encoded protein: CASSPKDGLNTEAFF.